This entry lists 32 T cell receptor beta chains sequenced from one sample in a study of identical twins. In TCRdb, the 5' RACE reads were re-called with MiXCR into one record per CDR3 protein. In the table there are 310,000 or so distinct CDR3 sequences, less than 9.5% of which are singletons. The same sample was also studied in work on yellow fever vaccine responses in identical twins.

Sequencing was done on a sample of CD8+ T cells sorted from blood. All receptors come from a woman in her late teens or twenties in good health.

This clonotype was recorded many times. This chain uses TRBV28 with TRBJ1-2; 8 nucleotides agree with TRBD1. Per germline, CDR1 MDHEN and CDR2 SYDVKM. V shed 5 bases, J shed 0 bases, and the junction held 11 bases outside the gene matches. The CDR3 loop spans 17 amino acids. Here the CDR3 reads CASSTRTGKETNYGYTF. The DNA of the CDR3 is TGTGCCAGCAGTACCCGGACAGGGAAGGAGACTAACTATGGCTACACCTTC.

The V and J genes are TRBV12-3 or TRBV12-4 and TRBJ2-1; 7 nucleotides match TRBD1. The CDR3 contains 12 residues. V was pared by 6 bases and J by 12 bases, with 8 bases of the junction left unmatched. The CDR3 region is CASSRQGRGQFF. The CDR3 nucleotides are TGTGCCAGCAGCCGACAGGGAAGGGGGCAGTTCTTC.

The chain is built from TRBV7-9 and TRBJ2-7; 13 bases match TRBD2. With V trimmed by 5 bases and J by 4 bases, 2 bases remained unmatched. The germline gives CDR1 SEHNR, CDR2 FQNEAQ (reference sequence). The CDR3 loop spans 14 amino acids. The CDR3 region has the DNA TGTGCCAGCAGCCTGACTAGCGGGAGGTACGAGCAGTACTTC. This sequence encodes CASSLTSGRYEQYF.

This clonotype was recorded many times. J is TRBJ2-7 and V is TRBV7-3; TRBD2 matches at 12 bases. The germline V gene has CDR1 SGHTA and CDR2 FQGTGA. V was clipped by 6 bases and J by 7 bases; unmatched bases: 7. The CDR3 has 14 amino acids. CDR3 coding DNA: TGTGCCAGCAGTTCCGGACTAGCGGGGTCGGAGCAGTACTTC. Translating it yields CASSSGLAGSEQYF.

This clonotype showed up just a few times. The chain is built from TRBV6-5 and TRBJ2-1, with no clear D. V lost 0 bases to trimming and J lost 9 bases, with 12 bases between them. The CDR3 contains 14 residues. Germline CDR1 MNHEY, CDR2 SVGAGI. CDR3 sequence: CASSYSRTRVEQFF. In DNA, the CDR3 is TGTGCCAGCAGTTACTCCCGCACCCGGGTTGAGCAGTTCTTC.

In its sample, this clonotype was seen many times. The CDR3: CASSDSVSGGIGELFF. The CDR3 region has the DNA TGTGCCAGCAGTGACTCGGTTAGCGGGGGAATCGGGGAGCTGTTTTTT. The chain has TRBV6-4 and TRBJ2-2; TRBD2 matches at 9 bases. The CDR3 runs 16 residues. J was trimmed by 7 bases and V by 0 bases; bases with no gene match: 6. Germline V CDR1 and CDR2: MRHNA, SNTAGT.

This clonotype was seen more than once but under ten times. V and J are TRBV7-9 and TRBJ2-7; tentative D call: TRBD1 (5 bases). Germline V CDR1 and CDR2: SEHNR, FQNEAQ (reference sequence). The ends were cut back, 1 base at V and 6 bases at J, with 10 bases in the middle. There are 13 residues in the CDR3. In nucleotides, the CDR3 is TGTGCCAGCAGCTTAGGAGCAGGGCCCGAGCAGTACTTC. It encodes CASSLGAGPEQYF.

This clonotype has just a few counts. V gene TRBV6-1 combines with J gene TRBJ2-1, with TRBD1 identical over 11 bases. This CDR3 is 14 amino acids long. The ends lost 8 bases at V and 5 bases at J; junction bases unmatched: 5. CDR1 is MNHNS, CDR2 SASEGT, per germline. The CDR3 loop is CASGTGGVHNEQFF. In DNA form, the CDR3 reads TGTGCCAGCGGGACAGGGGGAGTTCACAATGAGCAGTTCTTC.

In its sample, this clonotype was seen a few times. The rearrangement uses TRBV7-6 and TRBJ2-3, with 7 bases identical to TRBD1. V lost 2 bases, J lost 4 bases, and 6 bases stayed unmatched. Germline V lookup: CDR1 SGHVS, CDR2 FNYEAQ. The CDR3 is made up of 15 amino acids. The CDR3 is CASSLHRGRADTQYF. In nucleotides, the CDR3 is TGTGCCAGCAGCTTACACAGGGGCCGGGCAGATACGCAGTATTTT.

The V and J genes are TRBV27 and TRBJ2-3, with a possible D match to TRBD1 (6 bases). V was pared by 5 bases and J by 2 bases, with 17 bases between. This CDR3 comprises 16 residues. The V gene's germline CDR1 is MNHEY and CDR2 SMNVEV (reference sequence). This CDR3 is CASSLLDRRTTDTQYF. CDR3 bases: TGTGCCAGCAGTCTCCTGGACAGAAGAACCACAGATACGCAGTATTTT.

A few counts support this clonotype. The CDR3 region is CATSVQTGTGGDGYTF. The CDR3 DNA is TGTGCCACCAGCGTACAGACCGGGACAGGGGGCGATGGCTACACCTTC. The V and J genes are TRBV15 and TRBJ1-2, with TRBD1 identical over 12 bases. This CDR3 contains 16 residues. Per the germline V gene, CDR1 is LNHNV and CDR2 is YYDKDF (reference sequence). V gave up 5 bases and J gave up 6 bases; unmatched junction bases: 10.

This clonotype was picked up many times. The rearrangement links TRBV29-1 to TRBJ2-5; possible D gene TRBD1, 5 bases. V was cut by 1 base and J by 2 bases, with 17 bases left in between. Germline V gives CDR1 SQVTM, CDR2 ANQGSEA. This CDR3 is 16 amino acids long. CDR3 residues: CSVEAVLSGQQETQYF. DNA of the CDR3: TGCAGCGTTGAAGCTGTTTTGTCAGGGCAACAAGAGACCCAGTACTTC.

This clonotype was seen ten or more times. This rearrangement joins TRBV29-1 to TRBJ2-5, with D unclear. The CDR3 runs to 14 residues. V was clipped by 4 bases and J by 1 base, with 13 bases between them. In germline, CDR1 is SQVTM, CDR2 ANQGSEA. The CDR3 coding sequence is TGCAGCGTTGGCGGCAGGCTACTCCAAGAGACCCAGTACTTC. This encodes CSVGGRLLQETQYF. Full variable domain (remainder filled in from reference TRBV29-1 and TRBJ2-5): SAVISQKPSRDICQRGTSLTIQCQVDSQVTMMFWYRQQPGQSLTLIATANQGSEATYESGFVIDKFPISRPNLTFSTLTVSNMSPEDSSIYLCSVGGRLLQETQYFGPGTRLLVL.

The chain combines TRBV5-1 with TRBJ2-5; possibly TRBD1 for D (5 bases). V was trimmed by 3 bases and J by 2 bases, leaving 11 bases between them. Germline V gene lookup returns CDR1 SGHRS and CDR2 YFSETQ. There are 14 residues in the CDR3. Here the CDR3 reads CASSYRQLQETQYF. The CDR3 DNA is TGCGCCAGCAGCTACCGACAGCTACAAGAGACCCAGTACTTC.

This clonotype was found many times. The V gene is TRBV3-1, the J gene TRBJ2-1; D gene unclear. The germline V and J ends were trimmed by 3 bases and 0 bases, with 15 bases remaining between them. Germline lookup yields CDR1 LGHDT and CDR2 YNNKEL (reference sequence). This CDR3 spans 17 amino acids. The CDR3 is CASSQQLGPSSYNEQFF. DNA for the CDR3: TGTGCCAGCAGCCAGCAACTTGGACCGAGCTCCTACAATGAGCAGTTCTTC.

The chain carries TRBV4-1 and TRBJ2-1; D unclear. Germline CDR1 and CDR2: MGHRA and YSYEKL. Trimming took off 0 bases at V and 4 bases at J, with 16 bases between the two ends. This CDR3 is built from 17 residues. The CDR3 sequence: CASSQEEFEPPYNEQFF. Here the CDR3 DNA reads TGCGCCAGCAGCCAAGAAGAATTCGAGCCCCCTTACAATGAGCAGTTCTTC.

This clonotype has more than one count but fewer than ten. The conserved phenylalanine or tryptophan normally closing the CDR3 is absent here, so this likely arose from a read error. J is TRBJ2-3 and V is TRBV29-1, with D maybe TRBD1 (5 bases). The CDR3 is 15 amino acids. Germline CDR1 and CDR2: SQVTM and ANQGSEA. V dropped 8 bases and J dropped 3 bases, with 21 bases sitting between them. The CDR3 DNA is TGCAGCCTCGAGCTTAGGGGCATGGGTACAGATACGCAGTATGTT. It is translated as CSLELRGMGTDTQYV.

The rearrangement links TRBV6-1 to TRBJ2-4, with a possible D match to TRBD1 (5 bases). The V end lost 6 bases, the J end lost 0 bases, and 9 bases lay between the germline ends. Per the germline V gene, CDR1 is MNHNS and CDR2 is SASEGT. The CDR3 consists of 14 residues. The CDR3 is CASSDSLAKNIQYF. The CDR3 DNA sequence: TGTGCCAGCAGCGACAGTTTAGCCAAAAACATTCAGTACTTC.

This clonotype was observed a handful of times. The chain joins TRBV7-2 to TRBJ2-7, with D possibly being TRBD1 (6 bases). CDR1 SGHTA and CDR2 FQGNSA come from the germline V gene. Trimming took off 7 bases at V and 2 bases at J, with 12 bases between the two ends. The CDR3 sequence is 13 residues long. This CDR3 is CASNRDITYEQYF. For the CDR3, the DNA is TGTGCCAGCAACAGGGACATAACCTACGAGCAGTACTTC. The whole variable domain, filled in from reference TRBV7-2 and TRBJ2-7, reads GAGVSQSPSNKVTEKGKDVELRCDPISGHTALYWYRQSLGQGLEFLIYFQGNSAPDKSGLPSDRFSAERTGGSVSTLTIQRTQQEDSAVYLCASNRDITYEQYFGPGTRLTVT.

DNA for the CDR3: TGTGCCAGCAGCTTATTCGGGACTAGCGGGGGGGGCCCATCAGAGACCCAGTACTTC. It yields the protein CASSLFGTSGGGPSETQYF. V is TRBV11-2 and J is TRBJ2-5; 16 nucleotides match TRBD2. Germline trimming cut 2 bases from V and 4 bases from J; bases unmatched to any gene: 10. CDR3 length: 19 amino acids. The germline V gene has CDR1 SGHAT and CDR2 FQNNGV.

This clonotype was picked up many times. CDR3 region: CASSSGLAGITDTQYF. The CDR3 region has the DNA TGTGCCAGCAGTTCGGGACTAGCGGGAATAACAGATACGCAGTATTTT. V usage is TRBV27 and J usage is TRBJ2-3; 13 nucleotides agree with TRBD2. Germline V gene data show CDR1 as MNHEY and CDR2 as SMNVEV (reference sequence). V was pared by 4 bases and J by 3 bases, with 4 bases of the junction left unmatched. The CDR3 sequence is 16 residues long.

This clonotype occurred a few times. The chain links TRBV6-4 to TRBJ2-5; maybe TRBD1 (7 bases). Germline values: CDR1 MRHNA, CDR2 SNTAGT. V was cut by 4 bases and J by 5 bases, with 26 bases left in between. The length of the CDR3 is 18 residues. The CDR3 DNA sequence: TGTGCCAGCAGTGGACTCCTAGGACAGGAGGGGGCGGATGAGACCCAGTACTTC. Protein: CASSGLLGQEGADETQYF.

Ten or more counts support this clonotype. V usage is TRBV12-3 or TRBV12-4 and J usage is TRBJ2-2; 11 nucleotides align to TRBD2. CDR3 size: 15 residues. Trimming cost V 8 bases and J 1 base; bases outside gene matches: 3. The CDR3 sequence is CASGGLAGNTGELFF. CDR3 in DNA: TGTGCCAGCGGCGGACTAGCGGGGAACACCGGGGAGCTGTTTTTT.

The chain joins TRBV27 to TRBJ2-1; the match to TRBD1 covers 10 bases. The CDR3 spans 15 residues. Germline V lookup: CDR1 MNHEY, CDR2 SMNVEV (reference sequence). Losses at the gene ends were 5 bases for V and 4 bases for J; bases not matched to a gene: 5. The CDR3 loop reads CASSAGTGAYNEQFF. The CDR3 bases are TGTGCCAGCAGTGCCGGGACAGGGGCATACAATGAGCAGTTCTTC.

This clonotype was picked up many times. The chain links TRBV6-2 or TRBV6-3 to TRBJ1-5, with 7 bases identical to TRBD1. Germline V gene lookup returns CDR1 MNHEY and CDR2 SVGEGT. The CDR3 length is 14 residues. The junction had 5 bases not matched to a gene; V was cut back by 7 bases and J by 2 bases. The CDR3 DNA sequence: TGTGCCAGCAATCGGGACAGTCGCAATCAGCCCCAGCATTTT. Encoded protein: CASNRDSRNQPQHF.

This clonotype came up many times. The V gene is TRBV12-3 or TRBV12-4, the J gene TRBJ2-3; 9 bases line up with TRBD1. The J segment lost 6 bases and the V segment lost 5 bases, leaving 9 bases of the junction unmatched. CDR3 length: 15 amino acids. CDR3 loop: CASSLSGTGMDTQYF. CDR3 sequence (DNA): TGTGCCAGCAGTCTATCCGGGACAGGGATGGATACGCAGTATTTT.

This clonotype was observed a few times. The genes are TRBV2 and TRBJ2-1; D not certain. The CDR3 runs 11 residues. V was pared by 5 bases and J by 9 bases, with 8 bases between. The germline V gene has CDR1 SNHLY and CDR2 FYNNEI. The CDR3 coding sequence is TGTGCCAGCAGTTTGACACCTGAGCAGTTCTTC. Protein: CASSLTPEQFF.

The chain links TRBV20-1 to TRBJ2-2; 13 positions agree with TRBD2. Per the germline V gene, CDR1 is DFQATT and CDR2 is SNEGSKA (reference sequence). The V gene end was trimmed by 6 bases and the J gene end by 0 bases; junction bases not matched to a gene: 10. The CDR3 is made up of 18 amino acids. The CDR3 sequence: CSAMGLAGTATNTGELFF. The CDR3, as DNA: TGCAGTGCCATGGGACTAGCGGGGACCGCTACGAACACCGGGGAGCTGTTTTTT.

The chain recombines TRBV10-3 with TRBJ1-1, with unresolved D. Germline V gene lookup returns CDR1 ENHRY and CDR2 SYGVKD. The CDR3 extends over 14 amino acids. The V gene lost 1 base and the J gene lost 2 bases, with 8 bases spanning the gap. CDR3 coding DNA: TGTGCCATCAGTGAGTTGGGCGGCAACACTGAAGCTTTCTTT. This translates into CAISELGGNTEAFF.

The chain has TRBV5-5 and TRBJ2-1, with TRBD2 identical over 7 bases. The CDR3 sequence is 16 residues long. The germline V gene encodes CDR1 SGHKS and CDR2 YYEKEE (reference sequence). V gave up 3 bases and J gave up 3 bases; unmatched junction bases: 9. Written as DNA, the CDR3 is TGTGCCAGCAGCTCCCGGGACGGGAGGCTCTACAATGAGCAGTTCTTC. Amino acid sequence: CASSSRDGRLYNEQFF. Complete variable domain (other parts from reference TRBV5-5 and TRBJ2-1): DAGVTQSPTHLIKTRGQQVTLRCSPISGHKSVSWYQQVLGQGPQFIFQYYEKEERGRGNFPDRFSARQFPNYSSELNVNALLLGDSALYLCASSSRDGRLYNEQFFGPGTRLTVL.

The J gene is TRBJ2-7, the V gene TRBV11-2; the D is unclear. V lost 2 bases to trimming and J lost 5 bases, with 7 bases between them. The CDR3 length is 12 residues. Germline assignment: CDR1 SGHAT and CDR2 FQNNGV. CDR3 region: CASSLLENEQYF. The CDR3 nucleotides are TGTGCCAGCAGCTTACTAGAGAACGAGCAGTACTTC.

This clonotype has only a few counts. The V gene is TRBV18, the J gene TRBJ2-7, with TRBD1 identical over 10 bases. V lost 3 bases, J lost 6 bases, and 5 bases stayed unmatched. The germline V gene encodes CDR1 KGHSH and CDR2 LQKENI. The CDR3 totals 14 residues. CDR3 sequence reads: CASSPPGQGTEQYF. DNA of the CDR3: TGTGCCAGCTCACCCCCGGGACAGGGGACCGAGCAGTACTTC.